This T cell receptor (beta chain) stems from a study of blood T cell repertoires in COVID-19 (dated by TCRdb to 2018 to 2021). Background for the entire study: Samples from collaborators originated in the United States, Italy and Spain and spanned both the acute and convalescent phases of COVID-19. The material from the prospective study consisted of cDNA or gDNA derived from T cells, B-cell-depleted T cells, or PBMCs. Deeply sampled blood TCRbeta repertoires from subjects exposed to, actively infected with, or recovered from COVID-19 were included in the dataset. The repertoires were released in a freely available public database meant as a resource for research on the immune response to SARS-CoV-2. Samples came from the ongoing ImmuneRACE study (first 160 participants) plus 1,254 subjects from 6 global collaborators. Sample metadata almost always included a de-identified subject ID, COVID-19 status, age in years and sex. HLA class I and class II types, where available, came from metadata supplied by the sample provider rather than from assay-based typing.

Here is what the overall study found, with its caveats: Clinical and demographic metadata were provided uncurated, with the amount varying by source and participant.

TCRbeta CDR3 regions were amplified from genomic DNA using the immunoSEQ Assay, a bias-controlled multiplex PCR. Per the authors' processing: The number of nucleated cells in each sample was estimated by amplification of reference gene primers within the assay. Sequence reads were collapsed and filtered to measure the absolute abundance of every unique TCRbeta CDR3 rearrangement. For each sample, productive Simpson clonality was calculated by taking the square root of Simpson's diversity index across productive rearrangements. The source is immuneACCESS, and TCRdb retained only in-frame sequences with V and J called. Part of the clones is not carried over; for the studies checked, unresolved V genes explain less than half of this, and the remainder is unexplained. D and trimming come from the DNA, and the V and J calls and clone size come from that table. The sample yields about 270,000 clones; 80% to 90% were counted once. Of the sample, 2% to 3% is held by the ten largest clones.

CDR1 and CDR2, looked up from the germline V gene, are MDHEN and SYDVKM. Counted from cysteine to phenylalanine, this CDR3 has 14 amino acids. The read is trimmed to its CDR3 DNA, 42 bases read in frame from base 1. V drops 8 bases and J drops 2 bases, leaving 14 bases in between. Participants in the prospective study were enrolled through a virtual design, were aged roughly 18 to 100 years, and lived in 20 to 30 United States geographic areas. To assign participants to cohorts, the prospective study relied on clinical history that participants themselves reported in a screening survey and a study questionnaire. ImmuneRACE Cohort 3 recovered participants were defined by two consecutive negative NP/OP PCR tests, healthcare professional clearance, or symptom resolution. Each participant in the prospective study had whole blood, serum and a nasopharyngeal or oropharyngeal swab collected by mobile phlebotomists. Over an approximately two-month period, participants in the prospective study had the option of providing additional blood draws and questionnaires. Prospective study blood samples were shipped either frozen or at room temperature before DNA extraction.

This clone has only a few counts. It has no known antigen specificity. Base qualities were left out, and no much larger clone turns up one base away. The clonotype originates from a woman in her late teens or twenties who had recovered from COVID-19. Sequencing was done on a sample of PBMCs or T cells enriched from blood (not recorded which). The sequence is built from TRBV28 and TRBJ2-3; TRBD1 could be the D gene, as 5 bases match. CDR3 reads: CASAYRQHTDTQYF. The nucleotide sequence reads as follows: TGTGCCAGCGCATACAGGCAACACACAGATACGCAGTATTTT.